The 29 T cell receptor beta chains reported below all come from one sample, sequenced in a study of cytomegalovirus exposure and HLA in healthy donors. TCRdb keeps only in-frame clones here, not all; method: immunoSEQ multiplex PCR. The data show some 98,000 clones, 70% to 90% seen once. Sequenced input: PBMCs. The receptor set was obtained from a woman aged 30 to 39 in good health and CMV-seronegative.

The rearrangement links TRBV15 to TRBJ2-3; D might be TRBD1 (6 bases). V was trimmed by 0 bases and J by 0 bases, leaving 13 bases between them. Per the germline V gene, CDR1 is LNHNV and CDR2 is YYDKDF (reference sequence). This CDR3 is 17 amino acids long. The CDR3 DNA is TGTGCCACCAGCAGAGACTACCGGGACACCAGCACAGATACGCAGTATTTT. Residues: CATSRDYRDTSTDTQYF.

V and J are TRBV18 and TRBJ1-2; 7 bases match TRBD1. Trimming at V came to 1 base and at J to 6 bases, leaving 2 bases not matched to a gene. Germline V gene sequence: CDR1 KGHSH, CDR2 LQKENI. The CDR3 contains 13 residues. The CDR3 DNA follows: TGTGCCAGCTCACCACAAGGGACAGATGGCTACACCTTC. It codes for CASSPQGTDGYTF. Supplemented by reference TRBV18 and TRBJ1-2, the full variable domain reads NAGVMQNPRHLVRRRGQEARLRCSPMKGHSHVYWYRQLPEEGLKFMVYLQKENIIDESGMPKERFSAEFPKEGPSILRIQQVVRGDSAAYFCASSPQGTDGYTFGSGTRLTVV.

The chain joins TRBV6-5 to TRBJ2-7; TRBD1 agrees at 9 bases. CDR3 size: 14 residues. V shed 5 bases, J shed 1 base, and the junction held 3 bases outside the gene matches. The V gene's germline CDR1 is MNHEY and CDR2 SVGAGI. The CDR3 DNA sequence: TGTGCCAGCAGTGACAGGGGGGCTTCCTACGAGCAGTACTTC. Its protein product is CASSDRGASYEQYF.

V usage is TRBV7-9 and J usage is TRBJ1-5; no definite D call. Looked up from germline, CDR1 is SEHNR and CDR2 is FQNEAQ (reference sequence). The CDR3 consists of 17 residues. V shed 4 bases and J shed 6 bases, with 22 bases lying between them. The CDR3 nucleotides read TGTGCCAGCAGCTCCCTCGCGGGTGATCGCCGGGGTCAGCCCCAGCATTTT. Amino acids: CASSSLAGDRRGQPQHF.

The chain links TRBV9 to TRBJ2-5; TRBD2 agrees at 12 bases. Germline-derived CDR1 and CDR2 are SGDLS and YYNGEE. Germline trimming cut 3 bases from V and 1 base from J; bases unmatched to any gene: 10. The CDR3 covers 18 residues. The CDR3 nucleotides are TGTGCCAGCAGCGAGAGGGCTAGCGGGGGGGCCCGCCAAGAGACCCAGTACTTC. Its protein is CASSERASGGARQETQYF.

This clone appeared once. J is TRBJ2-6 and V is TRBV9; D unresolved. The ends were cut back, 3 bases at V and 0 bases at J, with 4 bases in the middle. Germline assignment: CDR1 SGDLS and CDR2 YYNGEE. CDR3 size: 14 residues. CDR3 amino acids: CASSAFSGANVLTF. The CDR3 DNA reads as TGTGCCAGCAGCGCCTTCTCTGGGGCCAACGTCCTGACTTTC.

This clone was detected once. V gene TRBV2 combines with J gene TRBJ2-7; a possible D gene is TRBD2 (5 bases). Germline CDR1 reads SNHLY; CDR2 reads FYNNEI. V was shortened by 3 bases and J by 3 bases, with 18 bases between the two germline ends. The CDR3 length is 16 residues. CDR3 bases: TGTGCCAGCAGTGATGGCCGGGGTGGGATGAGCTACGAGCAGTACTTC. Its translation: CASSDGRGGMSYEQYF.

This rearrangement joins TRBV14 to TRBJ1-2; 8 bases match TRBD1. Germline values: CDR1 SGHDN, CDR2 FVKESK. The CDR3 sequence is 16 residues long. J was trimmed by 7 bases and V by 0 bases; bases with no gene match: 10. DNA of the CDR3: TGTGCCAGCAGCCAAGATTTGGGCAGGGGGCGAGGTGGCTACACCTTC. Its protein is CASSQDLGRGRGGYTF. The full variable domain, its missing parts supplied by reference TRBV14 and TRBJ1-2, is EAGVTQFPSHSVIEKGQTVTLRCDPISGHDNLYWYRRVMGKEIKFLLHFVKESKQDESGMPNNRFLAERTGGTYSTLKVQPAELEDSGVYFCASSQDLGRGRGGYTFGSGTRLTVV.

The chain joins TRBV6-5 to TRBJ2-7; 11 bases map to TRBD1. Germline V gene lookup returns CDR1 MNHEY and CDR2 SVGAGI. The CDR3 loop spans 16 amino acids. The trim removed 1 base at V and 7 bases at J, leaving 9 bases unmatched. The DNA of the CDR3 is TGTGCCAGCAGTTACTTAACCGGGACAGGGGGTGGAGAGCAGTACTTC. Residues: CASSYLTGTGGGEQYF.

This chain joins TRBV5-1 and TRBJ2-3; maybe TRBD2 (5 bases). Trimming removed 0 bases at V and 1 base at J, with 6 bases between. The CDR3 length is 14 residues. Germline V lookup: CDR1 SGHRS, CDR2 YFSETQ. Written as DNA, the CDR3 is TGCGCCAGCAGCTTGGAGGGAGGCACAGATACGCAGTATTTT. Residues: CASSLEGGTDTQYF. Supplemented by reference TRBV5-1 and TRBJ2-3, the full variable domain reads KAGVTQTPRYLIKTRGQQVTLSCSPISGHRSVSWYQQTPGQGLQFLFEYFSETQRNKGNFPGRFSGRQFSNSRSEMNVSTLELGDSALYLCASSLEGGTDTQYFGPGTRLTVL.

This chain links TRBV5-4 with TRBJ2-5; 7 bases align to TRBD2. The CDR3 covers 17 residues. Per germline, CDR1 SGHNT and CDR2 YYREEE (reference sequence). V dropped 0 bases and J dropped 1; count of bases not matched to a gene: 9. The CDR3 DNA follows: TGTGCCAGCAGCTTGGACGGGAGGCTAGCAGGCCAAGAGACCCAGTACTTC. It is translated as CASSLDGRLAGQETQYF.

The genes are TRBV5-8 and TRBJ2-2; D gene unclear. V shed 9 bases and J shed 5 bases, with 8 bases lying between them. CDR1 and CDR2 (germline): SGHTS, YDEGEE. CDR3 length: 11 residues. The CDR3 region has the DNA TGTGCCACGAAACTAACCGGGGAGCTGTTTTTT. Its translation: CATKLTGELFF.

The genes are TRBV9 and TRBJ2-1, with D possibly TRBD2 on 5 matching bases. The CDR3 loop spans 17 amino acids. CDR1 is SGDLS, CDR2 YYNGEE, per germline. The V and J ends lost 0 bases and 4 bases respectively, with 17 bases between them. For the CDR3, the DNA is TGTGCCAGCAGCGTAGGACCTAGCCGGAATTATTACAATGAGCAGTTCTTC. As protein: CASSVGPSRNYYNEQFF.

In nucleotides, the CDR3 is TGCGCCAGCAGCCTCGGGATAGGCAGCTATGGCTACACCTTC. It specifies CASSLGIGSYGYTF. V and J are TRBV4-1 and TRBJ1-2; no clear D. Trimming shortened V by 4 bases and J by 4 bases, and 13 bases separated the two germline ends. This CDR3 comprises 14 residues. Germline assignment: CDR1 MGHRA and CDR2 YSYEKL.

V is TRBV28 and J is TRBJ1-1; D unclear. The CDR3 runs 15 residues. Germline loops: CDR1 MDHEN, CDR2 SYDVKM. V was pared by 2 bases and J by 5 bases, with 15 bases between. DNA of the CDR3: TGTGCCAGCAGTTTAGGATTCGGAACTAAAACTGAAGCTTTCTTT. It codes for CASSLGFGTKTEAFF.

The V call is TRBV7-3, the J call TRBJ2-6; maybe TRBD1 (5 bases). There are 18 residues in the CDR3. V was cut by 0 bases and J by 2 bases, with 14 bases left in between. Germline V CDR1 and CDR2: SGHTA, FQGTGA. DNA of the CDR3: TGTGCCAGCAGCTTAACGGGGCAGGGCGTTGCTGGGGCCAACGTCCTGACTTTC. Translation: CASSLTGQGVAGANVLTF.

V usage is TRBV5-6 and J usage is TRBJ2-2, with D possibly being TRBD2 (5 bases). Germline CDR1 reads SGHDT; CDR2 reads YYEEEE. The V end was cut by 5 bases, the J end by 1 base, with 15 bases between. The CDR3 is made up of 16 amino acids. CDR3 protein: CASSSPGIQNTGELFF. The CDR3 DNA reads TGTGCCAGCAGTTCCCCCGGGATTCAGAACACCGGGGAGCTGTTTTTT.

The CDR3 DNA reads TGCGCCAGCAGCCAAGTTTCAGGGGGAAACACCATATATTTT. Its protein is CASSQVSGGNTIYF. The genes are TRBV4-3 and TRBJ1-3; a weak D match, TRBD1 (5 bases). This CDR3 comprises 14 residues. V was trimmed by 1 base and J by 4 bases, leaving 8 bases between them. From germline, CDR1 is LGHNA and CDR2 YSLEER.

This chain uses TRBV5-1 with TRBJ2-1; D perhaps matches TRBD2 (6 bases). Deletions cut 4 bases from V and 2 bases from J, with 13 bases between. Germline V gene data show CDR1 as SGHRS and CDR2 as YFSETQ. The CDR3 sequence is 15 residues long. CDR3 sequence reads: CASSPERAAYNEQFF. Written as DNA, the CDR3 is TGCGCCAGCAGCCCAGAGCGGGCCGCCTACAATGAGCAGTTCTTC.

This clone was seen only once. The chain carries TRBV7-9 and TRBJ1-1; D is undetermined. Germline assignment: CDR1 SEHNR and CDR2 FQNEAQ (reference sequence). The ends were cut back, 5 bases at V and 1 base at J, with 11 bases in the middle. CDR3 length equals 14 residues. CDR3 residues: CASSLSGWNTEAFF. Written as DNA, the CDR3 is TGTGCCAGCAGCCTCTCGGGGTGGAACACTGAAGCTTTCTTT.

The CDR3 region has the DNA TGTGCCAGCAGCTTAGCGCTAGCGTACGAGCAGTACTTC. It translates to CASSLALAYEQYF. The V and J genes are TRBV7-2 and TRBJ2-7; a possible D gene is TRBD2 (6 bases). The germline V gene encodes CDR1 SGHTA and CDR2 FQGNSA. The CDR3 covers 13 residues. V was shortened by 0 bases and J by 4 bases, with 7 bases between the two germline ends. Full variable domain (missing parts from reference TRBV7-2 and TRBJ2-7): GAGVSQSPSNKVTEKGKDVELRCDPISGHTALYWYRQSLGQGLEFLIYFQGNSAPDKSGLPSDRFSAERTGGSVSTLTIQRTQQEDSAVYLCASSLALAYEQYFGPGTRLTVT.

The V and J genes are TRBV7-6 and TRBJ2-7; TRBD1 aligns across 11 bases. The CDR3 runs 14 residues. J was trimmed by 4 bases and V by 4 bases; bases with no gene match: 3. Germline CDR1 reads SGHVS; CDR2 reads FNYEAQ. CDR3 coding DNA: TGTGCCAGCAGCTCCGGGACAGGGGGATACGAGCAGTACTTC. It encodes CASSSGTGGYEQYF.

The chain uses TRBV5-1 and TRBJ1-4; the D gene is possibly TRBD1 (5 bases). V dropped 5 bases and J dropped 0 bases, with 8 bases sitting between them. This CDR3 is built from 14 residues. The germline CDR1 and CDR2 sequences are SGHRS and YFSETQ. CDR3 residues: CASSMGPTNEKLFF. The DNA of the CDR3 is TGCGCCAGCAGTATGGGGCCAACTAATGAAAAACTGTTTTTT.

J is TRBJ2-5 and V is TRBV29-1; 7 bases agree with TRBD2. This CDR3 contains 13 residues. J gave up 9 bases and V 7 bases, and 14 bases lay outside the gene matches. Looked up from germline, CDR1 is SQVTM and CDR2 is ANQGSEA. The CDR3 nucleotides are TGCAGCGGGGCTAGCGGATTAGTGAGGGCCCAGTACTTC. This sequence encodes CSGASGLVRAQYF.

V and J are TRBV6-5 and TRBJ1-1; 7 bases match TRBD1. The J segment lost 1 base and the V segment lost 6 bases, leaving 5 bases of the junction unmatched. The CDR3 contains 14 residues. Germline values: CDR1 MNHEY, CDR2 SVGAGI. CDR3 sequence reads: CASRASGGNTEAFF. DNA for the CDR3: TGTGCCAGCAGGGCCTCAGGGGGGAACACTGAAGCTTTCTTT.

The table lists this clone with a few counts. The CDR3 is CASSKAGQILNNEQFF. For the CDR3, the DNA is TGTGCCAGCAGCAAAGCGGGACAGATCTTAAACAATGAGCAGTTCTTC. The chain links TRBV21-1 to TRBJ2-1; TRBD1 is the table's D call and was not checked against the DNA. TRBV21-1 is assigned pseudogene status. This CDR3 spans 16 amino acids.

A single count supports this clone. The rearrangement joins TRBV18 to TRBJ1-1, with D possibly matching TRBD1 (5 bases). Germline CDR1 KGHSH, CDR2 LQKENI. There are 13 residues in the CDR3. V shed 2 bases and J shed 4 bases, with 8 bases lying between them. This CDR3 reads CASSPDSFTEAFF. The CDR3 DNA reads as TGTGCCAGCTCACCAGACAGTTTCACTGAAGCTTTCTTT.

This chain uses TRBV2 with TRBJ2-7, with a tentative D call TRBD1 (6 bases). CDR3 length: 14 amino acids. The germline CDR1 and CDR2 sequences are SNHLY and FYNNEI. The V and J ends lost 7 bases and 1 base respectively, with 14 bases between them. The CDR3 DNA sequence: TGTGCCAGCACCACGACAGGTACATCCTACGAGCAGTACTTC. Amino acid sequence: CASTTTGTSYEQYF.

This chain links TRBV7-3 with TRBJ2-5; 14 nucleotides line up with TRBD2. Per the germline V gene, CDR1 is SGHTA and CDR2 is FQGTGA. The CDR3 consists of 18 residues. The junction had 6 bases not matched to a gene; V was cut back by 1 base and J by 2 bases. The DNA for the CDR3 is TGTGCCAGCAGCTTAAAAGGCCGACTAGCGGGGGGGCAAGAGACCCAGTACTTC. Translated: CASSLKGRLAGGQETQYF.